What follows are 16 T cell receptor beta chains derived from one specimen sequenced in a study of cytomegalovirus exposure and HLA in healthy donors. The study ran its PCR with 60 Vbeta and 13 Jbeta primers. The table came from immunoSEQ multiplex PCR; TCRdb's copy has only in-frame clones and leaves some out. Among about 180,000 clones listed, about three quarters were seen once. Sequencing was carried out using PBMCs. All receptors come from a man between 18 and 35 years old in good health and CMV-seronegative.

The chain uses TRBV7-3 and TRBJ2-2; 9 bases are shared with TRBD1. J was trimmed by 4 bases and V by 3 bases; bases with no gene match: 3. Germline V CDR1 and CDR2: SGHTA, FQGTGA. This CDR3 is built from 15 residues. This CDR3 reads CASSFTGGATGELFF. CDR3 sequence (DNA): TGTGCCAGCAGCTTCACAGGGGGCGCCACCGGGGAGCTGTTTTTT.

The chain joins TRBV6-6 to TRBJ2-3, with D possibly being TRBD1 (5 bases). CDR1 MNHNY and CDR2 SVGAGI come from the germline V gene (reference sequence). CDR3 length: 14 residues. V was trimmed by 10 bases and J by 4 bases, leaving 18 bases between them. CDR3 loop: CATSLDIGADTQYF. The CDR3 DNA follows: TGTGCCACCTCGCTAGACATAGGGGCAGATACGCAGTATTTT.

This chain uses TRBV13 with TRBJ1-4; D is unresolved. The CDR3 loop spans 18 amino acids. The V end was cut by 4 bases, the J end by 1 base, with 19 bases between. The germline V gene has CDR1 PRHDT and CDR2 FYEKMQ (reference sequence). In DNA form, the CDR3 reads TGTGCCAGCAGCTCGACCAGGTTCCGGTCGGAAACTAATGAAAAACTGTTTTTT. Residues: CASSSTRFRSETNEKLFF.

This chain joins TRBV7-2 and TRBJ2-3, with 11 nucleotides matching TRBD2. J lost 4 bases, V lost 4 bases, and 7 bases had no gene match. The V gene's germline CDR1 is SGHTA and CDR2 FQGNSA. This CDR3 comprises 16 residues. CDR3 nucleotides: TGTGCCAGCAGCTCGATTAGCGGGGGGGCGGCAGATACGCAGTATTTT. It encodes CASSSISGGAADTQYF.

The chain is built from TRBV6-5 and TRBJ2-2; D might be TRBD1 (6 bases). V was trimmed by 5 bases and J by 7 bases, leaving 11 bases between them. Germline loops: CDR1 MNHEY, CDR2 SVGAGI. The CDR3 totals 13 residues. The CDR3 loop reads CASSKQGVGELFF. Written as DNA, the CDR3 is TGTGCCAGCAGTAAACAGGGCGTCGGGGAGCTGTTTTTT.

This chain uses TRBV29-1 with TRBJ2-7; 7 bases align to TRBD2. The trim removed 6 bases at V and 5 bases at J, leaving 4 bases unmatched. This CDR3 comprises 11 residues. Germline values: CDR1 SQVTM, CDR2 ANQGSEA. Here the CDR3 reads CSVRGGNEQYF. The CDR3 region has the DNA TGCAGCGTGAGGGGAGGGAACGAGCAGTACTTC.

The chain employs TRBV27 and TRBJ1-2; tentatively, D is TRBD1 (5 bases). Trimming stripped 8 bases from V and 4 bases from J, with 20 bases between. The germline CDR1 and CDR2 sequences are MNHEY and SMNVEV (reference sequence). The CDR3 covers 15 residues. The DNA of the CDR3 is TGTGCCAGCTCTGCGCGGGGGGACTACTCCTATGGCTACACCTTC. Its translation: CASSARGDYSYGYTF.

The CDR3 DNA reads TGTGCCAGCAGCTCCAGACTAGCAGTCCCGCTGAGTGAGCAGTACTTC. Translated: CASSSRLAVPLSEQYF. The chain carries TRBV11-2 and TRBJ2-7; 7 bases fit TRBD2. Germline CDR1 reads SGHAT; CDR2 reads FQNNGV. V was clipped by 4 bases and J by 7 bases; unmatched bases: 16. CDR3 length equals 16 residues.

V is TRBV10-3 and J is TRBJ2-1; perhaps TRBD1 as D (6 bases). The CDR3 loop spans 13 amino acids. Trimming shortened V by 10 bases and J by 7 bases, and 17 bases separated the two germline ends. Germline assignment: CDR1 ENHRY and CDR2 SYGVKD. CDR3 nucleotide sequence: TGTGCCACCACCTCCGGGACAAGTAATGAGCAGTTCTTC. Its translation is CATTSGTSNEQFF.

This chain connects TRBV11-2 to TRBJ2-7; TRBD1 matches at 11 bases. Germline V gives CDR1 SGHAT, CDR2 FQNNGV. The CDR3 is 17 residues long. With V trimmed by 4 bases and J by 3 bases, 11 bases remained unmatched. CDR3 region: CASSSPTGQGENYEQYF. Written as DNA, the CDR3 is TGTGCCAGCAGCTCCCCTACGGGACAGGGGGAAAACTACGAGCAGTACTTC.

V and J are TRBV19 and TRBJ1-3, with D perhaps matching TRBD1 (5 bases). The germline CDR1 and CDR2 sequences are LNHDA and SQIVND (reference sequence). Trimming stripped 4 bases from V and 0 bases from J, with 13 bases between. The CDR3 extends over 16 amino acids. CDR3 sequence reads: CASSRGRFLSGNTIYF. CDR3 DNA sequence: TGTGCCAGTAGTAGGGGCAGGTTCCTCTCTGGAAACACCATATATTTT.

The rearrangement links TRBV4-2 to TRBJ2-6; possibly TRBD2 for D (6 bases). Deletions cut 3 bases from V and 0 bases from J, with 12 bases between. The germline gives CDR1 LGHNA, CDR2 YNFKEQ. There are 17 residues in the CDR3. The CDR3 DNA reads TGTGCCAGCAGCCAGACTAGAGGCTCCTCTGGGGCCAACGTCCTGACTTTC. Its translation: CASSQTRGSSGANVLTF.

The genes are TRBV5-4 and TRBJ1-1, with a possible D match to TRBD1 (6 bases). Germline V gene sequence: CDR1 SGHNT, CDR2 YYREEE (reference sequence). With 0 bases removed from V and 6 bases from J, the gap between germline ends came to 15 bases. This CDR3 spans 15 amino acids. In nucleotides, the CDR3 is TGTGCCAGCAGCTTGGTTGCAGGGGCGGGCGCTGAAGCTTTCTTT. This sequence encodes CASSLVAGAGAEAFF.

A single count supports this clone. The rearrangement uses TRBV29-1 and TRBJ2-7, with a tentative D call TRBD2 (5 bases). The V end lost 5 bases, the J end lost 0 bases, and 14 bases lay between the germline ends. The CDR3 contains 14 residues. In germline, CDR1 is SQVTM, CDR2 ANQGSEA. For the CDR3, the DNA is TGCAGCGTTATGAGCGGAGGAGTCTCCTACGAGCAGTACTTC. Its translation: CSVMSGGVSYEQYF.

Regarding this clone: One junction end does not reproduce the germline sequence, and a read error may be involved. J is TRBJ2-5 and V is TRBV7-7, with 10 bases lining up with TRBD1. The CDR3 length is 15 residues. Germline V gene data show CDR1 as SSHAT and CDR2 as FNYEAQ (reference sequence). CDR3 DNA sequence: TGTGCTAGCACCCCGACAGGGGGCCATGGAGGGACCCAGTACTTC. This gives the protein CASTPTGGHGGTQYF. Variable domain in full (rest from reference TRBV7-7 and TRBJ2-5): GAGVSQSPRYKVTKRGQDVTLRCDPISSHATLYWYQQALGQGPEFLTYFNYEAQPDKSGLPSDRFSAERPEGSISTLTIQRTEQRDSAMYRCASTPTGGHGGTQYFGPGTRLLVL.

In the case of this clone: One end of the junction does not line up with germline, which may come from a read error. The chain has TRBV5-6 and TRBJ2-7; a weak D match, TRBD1 (8 bases). CDR1 is SGHDT and CDR2 is YYEEEE in the germline V gene. CDR3 length: 15 amino acids. The CDR3 bases are TGTGCCAGCAGCCCTACAGGGGGGGAACGACTATTCAAAACCTTC. This translates into CASSPTGGERLFKTF.